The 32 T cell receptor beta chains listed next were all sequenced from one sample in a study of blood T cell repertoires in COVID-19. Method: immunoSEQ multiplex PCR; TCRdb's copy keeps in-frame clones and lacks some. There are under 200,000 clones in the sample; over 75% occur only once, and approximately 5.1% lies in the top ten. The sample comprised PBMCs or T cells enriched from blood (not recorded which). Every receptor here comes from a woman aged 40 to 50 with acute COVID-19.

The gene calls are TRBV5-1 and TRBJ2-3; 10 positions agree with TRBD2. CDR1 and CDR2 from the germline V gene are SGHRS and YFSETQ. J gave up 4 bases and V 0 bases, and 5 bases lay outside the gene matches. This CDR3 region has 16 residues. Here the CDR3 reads CASSLASGSTADTQYF. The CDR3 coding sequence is TGCGCCAGCAGCTTGGCTAGCGGGAGTACCGCAGATACGCAGTATTTT. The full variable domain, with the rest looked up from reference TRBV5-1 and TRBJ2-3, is KAGVTQTPRYLIKTRGQQVTLSCSPISGHRSVSWYQQTPGQGLQFLFEYFSETQRNKGNFPGRFSGRQFSNSRSEMNVSTLELGDSALYLCASSLASGSTADTQYFGPGTRLTVL.

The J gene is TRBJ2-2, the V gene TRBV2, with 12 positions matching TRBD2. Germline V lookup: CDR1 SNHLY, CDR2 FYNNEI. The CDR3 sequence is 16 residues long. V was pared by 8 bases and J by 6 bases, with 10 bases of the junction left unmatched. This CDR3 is CASREGLAGPAGELFF. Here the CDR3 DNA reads TGTGCCAGCCGAGAAGGACTAGCGGGACCCGCCGGGGAGCTGTTTTTT.

CDR3 nucleotides: TGTGCCAGCAGCTTGGGACAACGAGGCTACACCTTC. Protein sequence: CASSLGQRGYTF. The chain has TRBV5-6 and TRBJ1-2; no clear D gene. The V gene lost 0 bases and the J gene lost 8 bases, with 8 bases spanning the gap. The CDR3 is made up of 12 amino acids. Germline CDR1 reads SGHDT; CDR2 reads YYEEEE.

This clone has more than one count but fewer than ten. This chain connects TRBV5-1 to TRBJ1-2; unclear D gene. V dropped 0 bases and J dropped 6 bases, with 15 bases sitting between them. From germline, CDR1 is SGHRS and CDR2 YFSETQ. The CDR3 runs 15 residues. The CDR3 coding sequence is TGCGCCAGCAGCTTGGAGGTGGCGGGGTTGGATGGCTACACCTTC. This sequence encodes CASSLEVAGLDGYTF.

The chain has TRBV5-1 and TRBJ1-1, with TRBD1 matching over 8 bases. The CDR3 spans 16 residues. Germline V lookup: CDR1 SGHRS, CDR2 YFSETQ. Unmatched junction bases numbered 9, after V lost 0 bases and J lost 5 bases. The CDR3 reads CASSLGLRQGRTEAFF. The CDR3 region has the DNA TGCGCCAGCAGCTTGGGGTTAAGACAGGGGAGGACTGAAGCTTTCTTT.

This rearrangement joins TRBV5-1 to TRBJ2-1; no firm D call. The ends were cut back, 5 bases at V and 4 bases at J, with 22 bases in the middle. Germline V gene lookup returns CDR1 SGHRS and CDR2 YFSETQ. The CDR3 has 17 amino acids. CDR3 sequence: CASRYSHPGSLYNEQFF. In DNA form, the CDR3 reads TGCGCCAGCAGATATAGTCATCCAGGTTCCCTTTACAATGAGCAGTTCTTC.

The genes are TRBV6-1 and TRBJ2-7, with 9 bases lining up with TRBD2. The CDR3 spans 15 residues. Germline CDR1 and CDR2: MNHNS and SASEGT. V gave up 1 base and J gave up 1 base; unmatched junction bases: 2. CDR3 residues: CASSEGSGGSYEQYV. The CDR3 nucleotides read TGTGCCAGCAGTGAAGGTAGCGGGGGATCCTACGAGCAGTACGTC.

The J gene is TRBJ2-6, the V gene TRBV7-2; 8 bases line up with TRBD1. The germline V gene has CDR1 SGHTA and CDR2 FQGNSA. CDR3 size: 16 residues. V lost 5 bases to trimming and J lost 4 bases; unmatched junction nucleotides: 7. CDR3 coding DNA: TGTGCCAGCAGCCCATGGACAGGGAACGGGGCCAACGTCCTGACTTTC. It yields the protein CASSPWTGNGANVLTF.

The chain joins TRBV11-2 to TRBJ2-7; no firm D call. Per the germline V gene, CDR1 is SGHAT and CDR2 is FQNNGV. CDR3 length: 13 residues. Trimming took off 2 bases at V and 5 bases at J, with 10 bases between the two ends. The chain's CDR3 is CASSLRRGNEQYV. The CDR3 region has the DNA TGTGCCAGCAGCTTACGGCGAGGCAACGAGCAGTACGTC.

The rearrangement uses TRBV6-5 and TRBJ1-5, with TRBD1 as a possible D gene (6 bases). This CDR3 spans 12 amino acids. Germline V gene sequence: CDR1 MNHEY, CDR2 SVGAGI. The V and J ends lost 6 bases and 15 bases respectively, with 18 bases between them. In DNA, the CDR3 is TGTGCCAGCAGACTCCAGGGGACCGCCTGGCATTTT. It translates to CASRLQGTAWHF.

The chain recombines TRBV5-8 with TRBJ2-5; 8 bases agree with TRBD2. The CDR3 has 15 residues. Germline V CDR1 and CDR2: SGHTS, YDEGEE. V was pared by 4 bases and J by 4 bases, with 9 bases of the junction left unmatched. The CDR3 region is CASSPARLAPETQYF. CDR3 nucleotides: TGTGCCAGCAGCCCCGCCCGACTAGCGCCAGAGACCCAGTACTTC.

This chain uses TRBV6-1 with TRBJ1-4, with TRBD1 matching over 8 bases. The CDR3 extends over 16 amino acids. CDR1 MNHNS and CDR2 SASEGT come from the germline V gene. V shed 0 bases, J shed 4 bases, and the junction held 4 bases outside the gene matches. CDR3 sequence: CASSEAGTGINEKLFF. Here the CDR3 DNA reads TGTGCCAGCAGTGAAGCGGGGACAGGTATTAATGAAAAACTGTTTTTT.

CDR3 region: CATSREGTGFAKVQYF. The CDR3 DNA follows: TGTGCCACCAGCAGAGAGGGAACAGGGTTTGCAAAGGTGCAGTACTTC. The rearrangement uses TRBV15 and TRBJ2-7, with TRBD1 as a possible D gene (6 bases). V was cut by 0 bases and J by 9 bases, with 21 bases left in between. The CDR3 contains 16 residues. Germline V lookup: CDR1 LNHNV, CDR2 YYDKDF (reference sequence).

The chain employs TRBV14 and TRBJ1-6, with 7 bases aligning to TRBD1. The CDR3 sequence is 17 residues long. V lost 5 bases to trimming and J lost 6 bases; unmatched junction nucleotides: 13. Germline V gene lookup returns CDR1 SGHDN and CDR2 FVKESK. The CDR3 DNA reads TGTGCCAGCAGCTCCAACTTAAGGGGACAGACTAATTCACCCCTCCACTTT. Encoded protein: CASSSNLRGQTNSPLHF.

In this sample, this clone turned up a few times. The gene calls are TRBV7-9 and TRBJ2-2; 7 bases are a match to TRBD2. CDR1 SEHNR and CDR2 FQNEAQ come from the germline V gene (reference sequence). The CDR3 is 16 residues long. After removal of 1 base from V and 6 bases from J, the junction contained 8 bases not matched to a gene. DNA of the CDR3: TGTGCCAGCAGCTTAGGCGTGCGGGAGCTTGCCGGGGAGCTGTTTTTT. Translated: CASSLGVRELAGELFF.

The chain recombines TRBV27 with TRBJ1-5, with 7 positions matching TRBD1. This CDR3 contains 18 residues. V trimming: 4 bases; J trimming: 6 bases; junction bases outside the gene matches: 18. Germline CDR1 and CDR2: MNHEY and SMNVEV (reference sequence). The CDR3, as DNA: TGTGCCAGCAGTTCCGCAAAGGTGGCAGGGACAGTCAGTCAGCCCCAGCATTTT. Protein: CASSSAKVAGTVSQPQHF.

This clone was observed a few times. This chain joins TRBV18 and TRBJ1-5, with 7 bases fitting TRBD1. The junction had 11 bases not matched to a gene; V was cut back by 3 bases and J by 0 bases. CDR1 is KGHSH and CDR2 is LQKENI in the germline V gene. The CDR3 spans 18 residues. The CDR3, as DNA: TGTGCCAGCTCACCCGTAGGAACGACAGGGAGTAGCAATCAGCCCCAGCATTTT. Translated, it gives CASSPVGTTGSSNQPQHF.

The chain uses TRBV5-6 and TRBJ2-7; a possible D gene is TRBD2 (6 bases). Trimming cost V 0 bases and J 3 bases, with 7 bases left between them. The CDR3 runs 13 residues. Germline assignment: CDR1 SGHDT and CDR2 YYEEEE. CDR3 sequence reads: CASSLGGIYEQYF. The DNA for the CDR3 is TGTGCCAGCAGCTTGGGCGGGATCTACGAGCAGTACTTC.

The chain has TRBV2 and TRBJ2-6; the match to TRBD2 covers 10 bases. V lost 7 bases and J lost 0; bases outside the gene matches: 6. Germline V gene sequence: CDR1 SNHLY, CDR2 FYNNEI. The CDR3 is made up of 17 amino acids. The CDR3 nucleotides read TGTGCCAGCATAGGACTAGCGGAGGGCTCTGGGGCCAACGTCCTGACTTTC. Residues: CASIGLAEGSGANVLTF.

Here the CDR3 DNA reads TGTGCCAGCTCACCAAGCGGGGGTAACACTGAAGCTTTCTTT. Translating it yields CASSPSGGNTEAFF. The chain joins TRBV18 to TRBJ1-1; perhaps TRBD1 as D (5 bases). Germline-derived CDR1 and CDR2 are KGHSH and LQKENI. There are 14 residues in the CDR3. V lost 2 bases and J lost 2, with 9 bases in between.

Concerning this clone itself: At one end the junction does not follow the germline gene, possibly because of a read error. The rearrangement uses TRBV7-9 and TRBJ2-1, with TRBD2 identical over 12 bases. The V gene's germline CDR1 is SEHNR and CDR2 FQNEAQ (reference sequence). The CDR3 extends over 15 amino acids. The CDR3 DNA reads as TGTGCCAGCAGTTTAGGACTAGCGGGAAACAATGAGCAGTTCTTC. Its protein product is CASSLGLAGNNEQFF.

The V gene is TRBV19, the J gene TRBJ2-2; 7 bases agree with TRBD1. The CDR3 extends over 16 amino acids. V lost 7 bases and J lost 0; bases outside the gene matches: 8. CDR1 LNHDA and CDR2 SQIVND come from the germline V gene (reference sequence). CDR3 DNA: TGTGCCAGTATTCCCACAGGGGCTGCGAACACCGGGGAGCTGTTTTTT. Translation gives CASIPTGAANTGELFF.

Here the CDR3 reads CASSPGWGDRSREAGELFF. CDR3 coding DNA: TGTGCCAGCAGCCCAGGATGGGGCGACAGGTCCCGGGAGGCCGGGGAGCTGTTTTTT. The V call is TRBV11-3, the J call TRBJ2-2, with D perhaps matching TRBD2 (7 bases). CDR1 SGHNT and CDR2 YENEEA come from the germline V gene. The CDR3 length is 19 residues. V shed 5 bases and J shed 6 bases, with 28 bases lying between them.

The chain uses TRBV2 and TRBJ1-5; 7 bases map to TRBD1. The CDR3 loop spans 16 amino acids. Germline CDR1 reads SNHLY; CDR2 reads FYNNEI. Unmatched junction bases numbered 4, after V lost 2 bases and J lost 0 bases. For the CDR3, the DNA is TGTGCCAGCAGTGAAAGGGGGCAAAATAGCAATCAGCCCCAGCATTTT. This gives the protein CASSERGQNSNQPQHF.

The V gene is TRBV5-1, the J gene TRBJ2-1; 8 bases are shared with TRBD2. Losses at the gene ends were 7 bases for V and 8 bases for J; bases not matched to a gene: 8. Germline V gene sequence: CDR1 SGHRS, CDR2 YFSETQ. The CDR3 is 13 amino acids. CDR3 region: CASQSGTRDEQFF. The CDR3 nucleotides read TGCGCCAGCCAATCGGGGACTAGGGATGAGCAGTTCTTC.

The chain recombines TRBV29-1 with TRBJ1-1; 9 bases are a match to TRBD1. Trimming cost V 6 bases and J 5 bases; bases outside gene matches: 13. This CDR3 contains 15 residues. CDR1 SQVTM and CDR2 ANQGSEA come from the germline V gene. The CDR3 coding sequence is TGCAGCGTCTTCGCGCGGGGACAGGGAGATACTGAAGCTTTCTTT. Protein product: CSVFARGQGDTEAFF.

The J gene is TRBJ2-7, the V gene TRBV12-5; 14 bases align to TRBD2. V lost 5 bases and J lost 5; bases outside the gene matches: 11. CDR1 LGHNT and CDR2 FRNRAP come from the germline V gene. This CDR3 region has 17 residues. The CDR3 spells CASGTDRTSGRRNEQYF. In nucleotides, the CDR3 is TGTGCTAGTGGTACTGACCGGACTAGCGGGAGGAGAAACGAGCAGTACTTC.

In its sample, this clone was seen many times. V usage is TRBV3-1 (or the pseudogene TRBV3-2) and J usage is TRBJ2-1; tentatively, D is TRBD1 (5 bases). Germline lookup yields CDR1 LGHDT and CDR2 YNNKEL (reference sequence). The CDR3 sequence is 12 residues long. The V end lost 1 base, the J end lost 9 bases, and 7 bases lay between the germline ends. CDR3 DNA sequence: TGTGCCAGCAGCCAAGGGGGCCCTGAGCAGTTCTTC. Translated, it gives CASSQGGPEQFF.

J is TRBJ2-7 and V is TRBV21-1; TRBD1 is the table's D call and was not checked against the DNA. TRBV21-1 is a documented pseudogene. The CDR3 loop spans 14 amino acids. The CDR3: CASSSWPPSYEQYV. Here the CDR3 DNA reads TGTGCCAGCAGCTCTTGGCCACCCTCCTACGAGCAGTACGTC.

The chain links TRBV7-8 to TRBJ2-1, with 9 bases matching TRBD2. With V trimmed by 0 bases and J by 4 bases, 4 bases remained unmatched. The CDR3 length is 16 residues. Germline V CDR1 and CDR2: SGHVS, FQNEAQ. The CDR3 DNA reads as TGTGCCAGCAGCTTAGCGGGACTAGCCTCGTACAATGAGCAGTTCTTC. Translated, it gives CASSLAGLASYNEQFF.

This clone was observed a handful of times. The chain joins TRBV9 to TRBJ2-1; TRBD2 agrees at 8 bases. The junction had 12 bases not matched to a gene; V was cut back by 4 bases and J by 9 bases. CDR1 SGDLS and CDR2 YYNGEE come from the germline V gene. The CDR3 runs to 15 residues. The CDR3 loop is CASSRGGLGLSEQFF. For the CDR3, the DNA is TGTGCCAGCAGCCGCGGGGGACTAGGACTAAGTGAGCAGTTCTTC.

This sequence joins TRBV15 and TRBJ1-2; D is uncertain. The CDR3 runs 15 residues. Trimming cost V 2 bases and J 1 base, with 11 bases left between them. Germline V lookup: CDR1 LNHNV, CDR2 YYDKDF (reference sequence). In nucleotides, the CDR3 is TGTGCCACCAGCAGATCACACCAAGATAACTATGGCTACACCTTC. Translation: CATSRSHQDNYGYTF.